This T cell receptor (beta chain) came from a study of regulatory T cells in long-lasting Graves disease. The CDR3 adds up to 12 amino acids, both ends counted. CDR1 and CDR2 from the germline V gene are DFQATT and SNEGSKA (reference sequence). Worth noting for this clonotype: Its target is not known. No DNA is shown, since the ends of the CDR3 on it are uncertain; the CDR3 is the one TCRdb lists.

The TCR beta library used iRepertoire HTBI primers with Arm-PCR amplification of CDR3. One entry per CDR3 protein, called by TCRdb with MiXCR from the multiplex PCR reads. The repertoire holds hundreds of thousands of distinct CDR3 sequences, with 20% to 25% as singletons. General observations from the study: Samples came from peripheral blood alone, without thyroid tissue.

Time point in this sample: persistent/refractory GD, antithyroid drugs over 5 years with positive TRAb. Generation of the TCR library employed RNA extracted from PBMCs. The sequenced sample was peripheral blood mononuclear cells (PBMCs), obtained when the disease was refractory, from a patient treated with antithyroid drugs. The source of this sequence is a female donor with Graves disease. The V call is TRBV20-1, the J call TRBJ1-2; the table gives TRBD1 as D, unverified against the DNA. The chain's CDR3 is CSAKTVNYGCTF.